The rows below give T cell receptor beta chains drawn from one sample of a study of T cell responses to AZD1222 COVID-19 vaccine. TCRdb keeps only in-frame clones here, not all; method: immunoSEQ multiplex PCR. Of about 83,000 clones in the sample, 70% to 90% were seen once. The material was peripheral blood, obtained on day 0 of MenACWY control vaccination. Receptors originate from an adult in good health. The CDR3 runs from the conserved cysteine through the conserved F or W. A D gene is named only where the DNA matches it firmly. A clone size is listed for some rows: how often the clone was seen (once, few, many), or a class if it is expanded.

V	length	D	J	size	DNA	CDR3
TRBV27	15	TRBD2	TRBJ2-1	NA	TGTGCCTCACACCCCCTAGCGGATCCCTACAATGAGCAGTTCTTC	CASHPLADPYNEQFF
TRBV19	15	TRBD1	TRBJ2-5	NA	TGTGCCAGTGGGACAGGGTTTCGCTCCGCGGAGACCCAGTACTTC	CASGTGFRSAETQYF
TRBV16	11	NA	TRBJ1-5	NA	TGTGCCAGCAGCGCCAATCAGCCCCAGCATTTT	CASSANQPQHF
TRBV7-2	13	TRBD1	TRBJ1-1	once	TGTGCCAGCAGTCGGGACAGACTGTCTGAAGCTTTCTTT	CASSRDRLSEAFF
TRBV14	15	NA	TRBJ2-7	NA	TGTGCCAGCAGCCAAGATCTTAATCCCTGGGGGGAGCAGTACTTC	CASSQDLNPWGEQYF
TRBV6-5	15	NA	TRBJ2-1	NA	TGTGCCAGCAGTACTACCGGGACCGCCTACAATGAGCAGTTCTTC	CASSTTGTAYNEQFF
TRBV29-1	10	NA	TRBJ2-1	NA	TGCAGCGTGGCTGACAATGAGCAGTTCTTC	CSVADNEQFF
TRBV6-5	12	NA	TRBJ2-1	NA	TGTGCCAGCAGTTACTCTAGTGATGAGCAGTTCTTC	CASSYSSDEQFF
TRBV28	14	NA	TRBJ2-3	NA	TGTGCCAGCAGAAAACGGACAGCCACAGATACGCAGTATTTT	CASRKRTATDTQYF
TRBV28	15	NA	TRBJ2-7	NA	TGTGCCAGCAGGGAAACCGGGATCAGCTCCTACGAGCAGTACTTC	CASRETGISSYEQYF
TRBV11-3	15	NA	TRBJ1-1	NA	TGTGCCAGCAGCTTAGGCGGGACACAGAACACTGAAGCTTTCTTT	CASSLGGTQNTEAFF
TRBV9	12	NA	TRBJ1-1	NA	TGTGCCAGCAGCGTATCAGGCACTGAAGCTTTCTTT	CASSVSGTEAFF
TRBV24-1	15	NA	TRBJ1-2	once	TGTGCCACCAGTGACCCCGGTCGAGCGGGGAGTGGCTACACCTTC	CATSDPGRAGSGYTF
TRBV28	17	TRBD2	TRBJ2-7	once	TGTGCCAGCAGTTTAGCTGGGCGAGGGATAGCGGGGGGCGAGCAGTACTTC	CASSLAGRGIAGGEQYF
TRBV5-4	12	NA	TRBJ2-7	NA	TGTGCCAGCAGCTTGGTGGGTTACGAGCAGTACTTC	CASSLVGYEQYF
TRBV19	14	TRBD2	TRBJ2-5	once	TGTGCCAGTAGTCCTATAGCGGGGAAAGAGACCCAGTACTTC	CASSPIAGKETQYF
TRBV5-4	12	NA	TRBJ2-3	NA	TGTGCCAGCAGCTCCCATACAGATACGCAGTATTTT	CASSSHTDTQYF
TRBV2	12	NA	TRBJ2-7	NA	TGTGCCAGCAAGGTCCTACTCTACGAGCAGTACTTC	CASKVLLYEQYF
TRBV18	14	TRBD1	TRBJ1-1	NA	TGTGCCAGCTCATTGACAGGGAGGGACACTGAAGCTTTCTTT	CASSLTGRDTEAFF
TRBV4-3	16	TRBD1	TRBJ2-1	NA	TGCGCCAGCAGCCAGTCGATTGGACAGGGCTACAATGAGCAGTTCTTC	CASSQSIGQGYNEQFF
TRBV7-3	16	NA	TRBJ2-3	NA	TGTGCCAGCAGCTTAGTAACGGAATTTAGCACAGATACGCAGTATTTT	CASSLVTEFSTDTQYF
TRBV4-2	13	NA	TRBJ2-3	few	TGTGCCAGCAGCCAAGATCAGGGGGATACGCAGTATTTT	CASSQDQGDTQYF
TRBV27	13	NA	TRBJ2-7	NA	TGTGCCAGTGCGCTGGGTGGGGGCTACGAGCAGTACTTC	CASALGGGYEQYF
TRBV10-3	19	TRBD2	TRBJ2-1	NA	TGTGCCATCAGTGAGTCGAGGGGGAAGACTAGCGGGAGGGCCGCTGAGCAGTTCTTC	CAISESRGKTSGRAAEQFF
TRBV12-3/TRBV12-4	13	NA	TRBJ1-1	NA	TGTGCCAGCAGTTTAGGGACGAACACTGAAGCTTTCTTT	CASSLGTNTEAFF
TRBV7-2	13	NA	TRBJ1-3	NA	TGTGCCAGCAAGAGTCACTCTGGAAACACCATATATTTT	CASKSHSGNTIYF
TRBV3-1/TRBV3-2	16	NA	TRBJ1-5	NA	TGTGCCAGCAGCCAAGGATCGGGGGAGAGCAATCAGCCCCAGCATTTT	CASSQGSGESNQPQHF
TRBV2	12	NA	TRBJ1-1	NA	TGTGCCAGCAGTGCCTCAAGTGATGAAGCTTTCTTT	CASSASSDEAFF
TRBV19	13	NA	TRBJ2-3	NA	TGTGCCAGTAGTAAACAGGGCGGGGATACGCAGTATTTT	CASSKQGGDTQYF
TRBV7-2	14	NA	TRBJ1-2	NA	TGTGCCAGCAGCCCCAGAGGCGGGATCTATGGCTACACCTTC	CASSPRGGIYGYTF
TRBV6-5	14	NA	TRBJ2-7	NA	TGTGCCAGCAGTTACTCGCGCGGGACCTACGAGCAGTACTTC	CASSYSRGTYEQYF
TRBV27	13	TRBD1	TRBJ1-2	NA	TGTGCCAGCAGTCCAGGGGGTGCCTATGGCTACACCTTC	CASSPGGAYGYTF
TRBV7-8	16	NA	TRBJ1-2	NA	TGTGCCAGCAGCTTATATAACAAGGGCCGGCACTATGGCTACACCTTC	CASSLYNKGRHYGYTF
TRBV28	14	NA	TRBJ2-7	NA	TGTGCCAGCAGTTTAAGTGATCGAGGAGGGGAGCAGTACTTC	CASSLSDRGGEQYF
TRBV7-2	15	NA	TRBJ1-6	few	TGTGCCAGCAGCATCTTGGGGGCTGGAGATTCACCCCTCCACTTT	CASSILGAGDSPLHF
TRBV7-9	13	NA	TRBJ2-3	NA	TGTGCCAGCAGCTTCCAAGGGGCAGATACGCAGTATTTT	CASSFQGADTQYF
TRBV11-2	16	TRBD2	TRBJ2-1	NA	TGTGCCAGCAGCCCCGTACTAGCGGGAGGGTTCAATGAGCAGTTCTTC	CASSPVLAGGFNEQFF
TRBV6-6	15	NA	TRBJ2-5	NA	TGTGCCAGCAGTTCCCTGTGGGGTGGGCAAGAGACCCAGTACTTC	CASSSLWGGQETQYF
TRBV6-2/TRBV6-3	11	NA	TRBJ1-1	NA	TGTGCCAGCAGTTACTACACTGAAGCTTTCTTT	CASSYYTEAFF
TRBV19	14	NA	TRBJ2-2	NA	TGTGCCAGTAGTATAGGGCCGAACACCGGGGAGCTGTTTTTT	CASSIGPNTGELFF
TRBV27	14	NA	TRBJ2-7	NA	TGTGCCAGCAGTTTGCGGACAGACGGGAGCGAGCAGTACTTC	CASSLRTDGSEQYF
TRBV4-1	15	TRBD1	TRBJ2-7	NA	TGCGCCAGCAGCCAACCTGGGACAGGGGGCGGCGAGCAGTACTTC	CASSQPGTGGGEQYF
TRBV6-5	15	TRBD1	TRBJ1-3	NA	TGTGCCAGCAGATCAGGGACAGGGGCCGGAAACACCATATATTTT	CASRSGTGAGNTIYF
TRBV30	16	NA	TRBJ1-5	NA	TGTGCCTGGAGTGTAGGTCTGGGTGAAGTTTGGCAGCCCCAGCATTTT	CAWSVGLGEVWQPQHF
TRBV7-2	15	NA	TRBJ2-2	NA	TGTGCCAGCACAAGAGGATCTGACAACACCGGGGAGCTGTTTTTT	CASTRGSDNTGELFF
TRBV2	14	NA	TRBJ2-3	NA	TGTGCCAGCAGTGGTTCTAGCGGCACAGATACGCAGTATTTT	CASSGSSGTDTQYF
TRBV3-1/TRBV3-2	15	NA	TRBJ2-3	NA	TGTGCCAGCAGTCCCCTGGGGGGTGGCACAGATACGCAGTATTTT	CASSPLGGGTDTQYF
TRBV7-8	19	NA	TRBJ2-7	NA	TGTGCCAGCAGCACTCCCACAACAGAACGACAGGAACCCTTCTACGAGCAGTACTTC	CASSTPTTERQEPFYEQYF
TRBV5-6	13	NA	TRBJ1-3	NA	TGTGCCAGTCTCGTTGGCTCTGGAAACACCATATATTTT	CASLVGSGNTIYF
TRBV12-3/TRBV12-4	12	NA	TRBJ2-5	NA	TGTGCCAGCAGCCCTAGCCAAGAGACCCAGTACTTC	CASSPSQETQYF
TRBV28	15	TRBD1	TRBJ1-4	NA	TGTGCCAGCAGTTTGCACGGGACAGGTATCGAAAAACTGTTTTTT	CASSLHGTGIEKLFF